This T cell receptor (beta chain) appears in the sequencing data of a study of CD8 T cells in Susac syndrome (dated by TCRdb to between 2018 and 2021). In terms of the full investigation: Whether CD8+ T cell activation and differentiation in Susac syndrome was antigen driven was tested using repertoire sequencing. CD8+ T cell repertoire clonality was compared between some 12 healthy donors, some 14 Susac syndrome patients and roughly 15 multiple sclerosis patients.

Taken from the germline V gene, the CDR1 and CDR2 loops are MGHDK and SYGVNS. Between the V and J ends, shortened by 2 bases and 4 bases respectively, the junction contains 9 bases. The CDR3 runs 14 residues from the cysteine to the phenylalanine. The retained sequence is limited to the CDR3, 42 bases, with the frame set at the first base. General study outcomes and caveats: The number of individuals in the TCR sequencing and HLA analysis was acknowledged as relatively small.

RNA was extracted with the RNeasy kit and roughly 0.5 to 1 ug was reverse transcribed using random hexamers. The immunoSEQ multiplex PCR assay, which covers 54 Vbeta and 13 Jbeta segments, was used to amplify TCR beta CDR3 regions. PCR amplification bias was corrected using a synthetic template baseline for primer optimization and computational correction. The source study handled its data this way. Reads were assigned to V, D and J genes according to IMGT and analyzed in immunoSEQ Analyzer, with only productive sequences retained. Clonality was calculated as one minus the Shannon entropy normalized by log2 of the number of productive unique sequences. Public and private clones were assessed among the 100 most prevalent clones of each patient and control. A clone was defined as Susac-specific if it was absent from the healthy and MS cohorts, from some 980 published viral clones and from other ImmuneACCESS disease sequences. The public reads were quality trimmed at Q25 with fastp and then assembled into clones with MiXCR by TCRdb, keeping productive beta chains. Duplicate CDR3 protein sequences are folded into a single record with the most common DNA and genes. The V and J calls shown here were made by TCRdb, not taken from the authors' results. In all, the sample holds some 200,000 distinct CDR3 sequences, and approximately 90% of those were seen once. The top ten hold about 0.12% of the sample.

Peripheral blood CD8+ and CD4+ T cells from healthy donors, Susac syndrome patients and multiple sclerosis patients were profiled by high-throughput TCR beta sequencing. Treatment-naive patients with stable or active relapsing-remitting disease fulfilling revised McDonald criteria were used as multiple sclerosis controls. Bulk CD8+ and CD4+ T cells were purified by magnetic negative isolation, while CD8+ TEMRA cells were enriched using FACS. Blood was collected in EDTA tubes and processed within 24 hours, with PBMCs isolated through density gradient centrifugation. PBMCs intended for TCR sequencing were cryopreserved in liquid nitrogen and were subsequently thawed in a 37 degrees C water bath. The sorted or isolated CD4+, CD8+ and CD8+ TEMRA cells reached a purity of at least 90%. Worth noting for this clonotype: There is no known antigen for this receptor. Per-base quality was not reported, and no clone a single base away is much larger than it.

Sequences were obtained from CD8+ T cells from PBMCs. This clonotype originated in a human donor with multiple sclerosis. The rearrangement combines TRBV25-1 with TRBJ1-5; the D gene is perhaps TRBD1, on 5 matching bases. CDR3 loop: CASSETGGNQPQHF. In nucleotide form, the sequence is TGTGCCAGCAGTGAAACGGGGGGGAATCAGCCCCAGCATTTT.